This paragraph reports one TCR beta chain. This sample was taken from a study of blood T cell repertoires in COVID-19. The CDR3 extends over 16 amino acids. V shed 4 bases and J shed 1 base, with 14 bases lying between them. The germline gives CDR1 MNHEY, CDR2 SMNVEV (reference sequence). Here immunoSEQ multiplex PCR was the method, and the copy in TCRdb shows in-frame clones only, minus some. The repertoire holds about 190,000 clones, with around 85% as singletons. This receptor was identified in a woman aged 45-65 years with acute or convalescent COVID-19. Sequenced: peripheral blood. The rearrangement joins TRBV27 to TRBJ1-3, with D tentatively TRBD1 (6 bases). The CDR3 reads CASSSSTGKSGNTIYF. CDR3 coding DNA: TGTGCCAGCAGTTCGTCTACAGGGAAGTCTGGAAACACCATATATTTT.